This T cell receptor (beta chain) derives from a study of blood T cell repertoires in COVID-19. About the research overall: Samples taken during acute and convalescent COVID-19 were collected in the United States, Italy and Spain. PBMCs, B-cell-depleted T cells, or T cells were the source of the cDNA or gDNA that made up the material.

Authors' analysis steps: Scientists estimated how many nucleated cells there were by amplifying reference gene primers. Generated by immunoSEQ multiplex PCR, the TCRdb table keeps only in-frame clones and is missing some. That table is the source of V, J and clone size, and D and trimming were worked out from the DNA. The sample includes more than 150,000 clones, 75% to 80% seen only once; the top ten take about 28%. This CDR3 spans 18 amino acids. This rearrangement joins TRBV21-1 to TRBJ2-1; the D call TRBD1 from the table was never checked on the DNA. TRBV21-1 is a documented pseudogene. The receptor was derived from a woman between 65 and 79 years old with acute or convalescent COVID-19. The sample was peripheral blood. The CDR3 region has the DNA TGTGCCAGCAGCAAAGGGGCCCTTTGGGGCTTTACCTACAATGAGCAGTTCTTC. Its translation is CASSKGALWGFTYNEQFF.